Listed below are T cell receptor beta chains from one sample, sequenced in a study of cytomegalovirus exposure and HLA in healthy donors. Sequencing was performed with immunoSEQ multiplex PCR; in TCRdb, only in-frame clones are kept and a portion is missing. The sample lists 110,000 to 150,000 clones; roughly three quarters were seen once. Sequenced input: PBMCs. The source is a female donor in good health and CMV-seronegative. The CDR3 runs from the conserved cysteine through the conserved F or W. The D gene is left open where the match is weak. Expanded clones get a size class; other rows say once, few or many, or leave the size out.

J gene | V gene | D gene | clone size | CDR3 DNA | CDR3 protein
TRBJ1-1 | TRBV19 | NA | many | TGTGCCAGTACCCCGGAGAGGGCCTCAATGGTTGCTTTCTTT | CASTPERASMVAFF
TRBJ1-5 | TRBV19 | NA | few | TGTGCCAGTAGTATAGTCAGGATACTTAGCAATCAGCCCCAGCATTTT | CASSIVRILSNQPQHF
TRBJ2-3 | TRBV5-1 | NA | NA | TGCGCCAGCAGCTTTAGTGGGACTAGCACAGATACGCAGTATTTT | CASSFSGTSTDTQYF
TRBJ2-5 | TRBV7-7 | TRBD1 | NA | TGTGCTAGCAGCCTTGGCTTGAGACAGGGGTGGCAAGAGACCCAGTACTTC | CASSLGLRQGWQETQYF
TRBJ2-3 | TRBV5-4 | TRBD1 | NA | TGTGCCAGCAGCTTGTCGGTGGGACAGGGCACAGATACGCAGTATTTT | CASSLSVGQGTDTQYF
TRBJ1-1 | TRBV5-1 | NA | NA | TGCGCCAGCAGCTATGAGGGAGCGACAACTTTCTTT | CASSYEGATTFF
TRBJ1-1 | TRBV5-1 | TRBD1 | NA | TGCGCCAGCAGCGGGGGACAGGGCAATGAGGCTTTCTTT | CASSGGQGNEAFF
TRBJ2-3 | TRBV11-2 | TRBD2 | NA | TGTGCCAGCCGAGCCAAGCGGGGGTTTAGGGACACAGATACGCAGTATTTT | CASRAKRGFRDTDTQYF
TRBJ1-4 | TRBV7-9 | NA | NA | TGTGCCAGCAGCTTAACCCAGGGGCCTAATGAAAAACTGTTTTTT | CASSLTQGPNEKLFF
TRBJ1-2 | TRBV23-1 | TRBD1 | NA | TGCGCCAGCATCCGAGGGTCGGCAGGGGGCTCTCGTGGCTACACCTTC | CASIRGSAGGSRGYTF
TRBJ2-1 | TRBV10-3 | TRBD2 | NA | TGTGCCATCAGTGAATATTCTAGCGGGGGGAGCTCCTACAATGAGCAGTTCTTC | CAISEYSSGGSSYNEQFF
TRBJ1-3 | TRBV28 | NA | NA | TGTGCCAGCAGTTTATTGTCAGCTGGAAACACCATATATTTT | CASSLLSAGNTIYF
TRBJ1-4 | TRBV4-1 | NA | NA | TGCGCCAGCAGCCTCAGAGAGGGGGGGCATGATGAAAAACTGTTTTTT | CASSLREGGHDEKLFF
TRBJ2-7 | TRBV2 | TRBD1 | once | TGTGCCAGCAGGTGGGACAGGAAATCCGCGGTTACCTCCTACGAGCAGTACTTC | CASRWDRKSAVTSYEQYF
TRBJ2-7 | TRBV15 | NA | NA | TGTGCCACCAGCAGAGATCTCTTAGACTACGAGCAGTACTTC | CATSRDLLDYEQYF
TRBJ2-1 | TRBV7-3 | TRBD2 | NA | TGTGCCAGCAGCTTAAGTCGGCTTGGAGGGCTAGCGGGGGCGGGGGAGCAGTTCTTC | CASSLSRLGGLAGAGEQFF
TRBJ2-7 | TRBV6-5 | NA | NA | TGTGCCAGCAGTTACTACGGGGACGAGCAGTACTTC | CASSYYGDEQYF
TRBJ2-7 | TRBV2 | NA | NA | TGTGCCAGCAGTGAAGGTGCAGGGGGGCTATGGGAGCAGTACTTC | CASSEGAGGLWEQYF
TRBJ2-7 | TRBV6-1 | NA | NA | TGTGCCAGTGTAAATAGTGTATACGAGCAGTACTTC | CASVNSVYEQYF
TRBJ1-4 | TRBV18 | NA | NA | TGTGCCAGCTCCAATCCGCAGGAGGTTGCTGAAAAACTGTTTTTT | CASSNPQEVAEKLFF
TRBJ1-2 | TRBV30 | NA | NA | TGTGCCTGGAGTGTAATGGTCGGCTATGGCTACACCTTC | CAWSVMVGYGYTF
TRBJ2-1 | TRBV13 | NA | many | TGTGCCAGCAGCTTAGAGTGGGCGAAAGAATCCCACAATGAGCAGTTCTTC | CASSLEWAKESHNEQFF
TRBJ2-7 | TRBV4-1 | TRBD1 | NA | TGCGCCAGCAGCCATACTACGCCGAGGGGGCCGAGCTCCTACGAGCAGTACTTC | CASSHTTPRGPSSYEQYF
TRBJ1-2 | TRBV29-1 | TRBD1 | NA | TGCAGCGTCCGAACAGGGGTCGGCTACACCTTC | CSVRTGVGYTF
TRBJ2-7 | TRBV5-4 | TRBD1 | NA | TGTGCCAGCAGCTGGGACAGATCCTACGAGCAGTACTTC | CASSWDRSYEQYF
TRBJ2-7 | TRBV2 | NA | NA | TGTGCCAGCAGTGAGTGGTGTGTAGGGATGGACTGCGAGCAGTACTTC | CASSEWCVGMDCEQYF
TRBJ1-5 | TRBV2 | NA | NA | TGTGCCAGCAGTGAATGGGGACATAACAATCAGCCCCAGCATTTT | CASSEWGHNNQPQHF
TRBJ2-7 | TRBV5-4 | TRBD1 | NA | TGTGCCAGCAGCAGATCCGGGACAGGGGTTCGCGAGCAGTACTTC | CASSRSGTGVREQYF
TRBJ1-2 | TRBV28 | NA | NA | TGTGCCAGCAGTTTAGCCCCCCAGTTTTATGGCTACACCTTC | CASSLAPQFYGYTF
TRBJ2-3 | TRBV20-1 | NA | few | TGCAGTGCTAGAAGGGACAAAAAGTCCCTTTTT | CSARRDKKSLF
TRBJ2-1 | TRBV19 | TRBD1 | NA | TGTGCCAGTAGTATCTGGGACAGGGGCCAGAATGAGCAGTTCTTC | CASSIWDRGQNEQFF
TRBJ2-7 | TRBV4-1 | TRBD2 | few | TGCGCCAGCAGCCAAGATTTCTCCGGGACTAGCGGCTACGAGCAGTACTTC | CASSQDFSGTSGYEQYF
TRBJ2-7 | TRBV6-1 | TRBD2 | once | TGTGCCAGCAGCGGACTGGCGGGAGGTTACGAGCAGTACTTC | CASSGLAGGYEQYF
TRBJ2-2 | TRBV6-5 | TRBD1 | few | TGTGCCAGCAAATGGACAGGGGGCACCGGGGAGCTGTTTTTT | CASKWTGGTGELFF
TRBJ1-1 | TRBV7-3 | NA | NA | TGTGCCAGCAGCTTAAACACATTGAACACTGAAGCTTTCTTT | CASSLNTLNTEAFF
TRBJ2-1 | TRBV6-4 | NA | NA | TGTGCCAGCAGTGACTTCGGGTCTATCTCAAGCTCCTACAATGAGCAGTTCTTC | CASSDFGSISSSYNEQFF
TRBJ2-3 | TRBV30 | TRBD1 | NA | TGTGCCTGGAGTGGGCGAAGGGACAGTTTCACAGATACGCAGTATTTT | CAWSGRRDSFTDTQYF
TRBJ2-2 | TRBV19 | NA | few | TGTGCCAGTGGGGGGACAGCTAGAGGCGGGGAGCTGTTTTTT | CASGGTARGGELFF
TRBJ2-3 | TRBV5-4 | TRBD2 | NA | TGTGCCAGCAGCTGGGGACTAGCGGGAGGCCCCACAGATACGCAGTATTTT | CASSWGLAGGPTDTQYF
TRBJ2-3 | TRBV29-1 | NA | NA | TGCAGCGTTGCGAGGGACACAGATACGCAGTATTTT | CSVARDTDTQYF
TRBJ1-5 | TRBV7-2 | TRBD1 | NA | TGTGCCAGCAGCTCGCAGGGGGTAGATCAGCCCCAGCATTTT | CASSSQGVDQPQHF